This T cell receptor (beta chain) was recorded in a study of prognosis after radiotherapy for stage I lung cancer. In the study overall: In 12 to 15 patients the disease was a newly diagnosed primary stage I lung tumor, whereas roughly five had oligometastatic NSCLC following surgical resection of the primary tumor. 10 to 15 men and a handful of women, aged about 53 to 95 and with a median age of around 79 years, made up the patients.

From genomic DNA, two-round multiplex PCR was used to amplify TCR beta CDR3. Used in first-round PCR were primers specific to each TRBV and TRBJ gene. One entry per CDR3 protein, called by TCRdb with MiXCR from the multiplex PCR reads. The sample records tens of thousands of distinct CDR3 sequences, roughly 24% being singletons. V lost 6 bases and J lost 1; bases outside the gene matches: 10. There are 17 residues in the CDR3. Germline V gene data show CDR1 as MNHEY and CDR2 as SMNVEV (reference sequence). At least ten counts were recorded for this clonotype. The antigen remains unidentified. Overall study findings and caveats: Patients who developed distant metastases had lower Shannon entropy after stereotactic body radiation therapy.

The sample consisted of PBMCs, taken before or after stereotactic body radiation therapy (not recorded which). The chain has TRBV27 and TRBJ2-2, with 8 positions matching TRBD2. This clonotype was obtained from a donor aged 50 or older with non-small cell lung cancer. As DNA, the CDR3 is TGTGCCAGCAGGTCGTCGGTTGCGGGGGGGAACACCGGGGAGCTGTTTTTT. Amino acid sequence: CASRSSVAGGNTGELFF.